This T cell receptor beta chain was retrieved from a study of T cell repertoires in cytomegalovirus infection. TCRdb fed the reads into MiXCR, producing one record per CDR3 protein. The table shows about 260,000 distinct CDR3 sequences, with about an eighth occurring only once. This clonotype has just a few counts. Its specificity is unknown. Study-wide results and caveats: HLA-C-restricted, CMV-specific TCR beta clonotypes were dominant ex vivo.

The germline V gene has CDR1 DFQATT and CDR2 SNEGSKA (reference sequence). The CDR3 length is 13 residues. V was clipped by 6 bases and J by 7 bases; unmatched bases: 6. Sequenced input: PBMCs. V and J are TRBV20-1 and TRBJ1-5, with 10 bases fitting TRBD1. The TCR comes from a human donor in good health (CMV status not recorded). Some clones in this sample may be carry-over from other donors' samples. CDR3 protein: CSARQGAGQPQHF. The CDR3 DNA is TGCAGTGCCAGACAGGGGGCTGGCCAGCCCCAGCATTTT.